This T cell receptor beta chain was captured in a study of blood T cell repertoires in COVID-19. The overall study: Sites across the United States, Italy and Spain contributed samples from acute and convalescent COVID-19. Nucleic acid was either cDNA or gDNA, and it came from T cells, B-cell-depleted T cells, or PBMCs.

Original methodology: From reference gene primer amplification, estimates of nucleated cell counts were derived. Measured with immunoSEQ multiplex PCR; TCRdb has only the in-frame clones, and not every one. V, J and clone size are those of that table, while D and trimming were read from the DNA. The repertoire holds around 120,000 clones, with about nine tenths as singletons. The CDR3 totals 17 residues. Germline V CDR1 and CDR2: MDHEN, SYDVKM. V was shortened by 5 bases and J by 4 bases, with 21 bases between the two germline ends. The sequence derives from a human donor with active COVID-19. The donor label of this sample is uncertain. This rearrangement joins TRBV28 to TRBJ1-3; possible D gene TRBD1, 6 bases. Sequencing was carried out using peripheral blood. CDR3 bases: TGTGCCAGCAGTCAGGGGTTGGGGCATCTCGTGGGAAACACCATATATTTT. Amino acid sequence: CASSQGLGHLVGNTIYF.